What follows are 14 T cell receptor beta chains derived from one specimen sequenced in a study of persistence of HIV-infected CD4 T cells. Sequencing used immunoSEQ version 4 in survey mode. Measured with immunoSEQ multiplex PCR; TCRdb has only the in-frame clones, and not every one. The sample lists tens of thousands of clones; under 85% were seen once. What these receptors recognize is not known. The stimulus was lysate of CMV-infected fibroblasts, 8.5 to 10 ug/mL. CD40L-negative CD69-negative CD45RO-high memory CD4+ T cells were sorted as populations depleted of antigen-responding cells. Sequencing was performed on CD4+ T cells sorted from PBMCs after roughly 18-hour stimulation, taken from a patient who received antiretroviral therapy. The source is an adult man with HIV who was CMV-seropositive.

The CDR3 protein is CASSPDGTRGYGYTF. The CDR3 bases are TGTGCCAGCAGCCCAGACGGGACGAGGGGCTATGGCTACACCTTC. The chain links TRBV7-2 to TRBJ1-2; tentative D call: TRBD1 (5 bases). V was clipped by 5 bases and J by 4 bases, with 17 bases between them. Germline loops: CDR1 SGHTA, CDR2 FQGNSA. The CDR3 sequence is 15 residues long.

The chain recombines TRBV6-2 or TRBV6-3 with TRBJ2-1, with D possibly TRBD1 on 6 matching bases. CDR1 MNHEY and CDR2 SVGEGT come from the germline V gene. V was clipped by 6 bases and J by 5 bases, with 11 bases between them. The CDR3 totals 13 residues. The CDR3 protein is CASSQTGDNEQFF. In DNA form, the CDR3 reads TGTGCCAGCAGCCAGACAGGTGACAATGAGCAGTTCTTC.

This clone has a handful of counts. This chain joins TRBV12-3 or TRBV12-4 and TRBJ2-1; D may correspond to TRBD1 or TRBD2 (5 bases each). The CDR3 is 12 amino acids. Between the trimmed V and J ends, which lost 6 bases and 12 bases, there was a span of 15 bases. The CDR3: CASRSNRDGQFF. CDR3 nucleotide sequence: TGTGCCAGCAGATCTAACCGGGACGGGCAGTTCTTC.

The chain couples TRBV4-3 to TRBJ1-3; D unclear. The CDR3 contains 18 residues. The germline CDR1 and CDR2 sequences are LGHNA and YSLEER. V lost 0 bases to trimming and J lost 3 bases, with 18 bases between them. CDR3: CASSQEPPGRSVGNTIYF. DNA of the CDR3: TGCGCCAGCAGCCAAGAACCCCCTGGGAGGTCAGTTGGAAACACCATATATTTT.

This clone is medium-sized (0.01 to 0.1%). This chain's CDR3 is CASSYGGAGRAETQYF. The CDR3 DNA reads TGTGCCAGCAGTTACGGAGGGGCCGGAAGGGCGGAGACCCAGTACTTC. The J gene is TRBJ2-5, the V gene TRBV6-5, with a weak D call TRBD2 (6 bases). The CDR3 spans 16 residues. Trimming took 2 bases from V and 5 from J, leaving 18 bases between them. Per germline, CDR1 MNHEY and CDR2 SVGAGI.

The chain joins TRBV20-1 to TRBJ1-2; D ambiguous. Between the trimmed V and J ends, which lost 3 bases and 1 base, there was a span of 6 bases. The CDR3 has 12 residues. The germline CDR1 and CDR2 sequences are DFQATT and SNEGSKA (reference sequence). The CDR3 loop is CSASGSNYGYTF. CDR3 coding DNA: TGCAGTGCTAGTGGCAGTAACTATGGCTACACCTTC.

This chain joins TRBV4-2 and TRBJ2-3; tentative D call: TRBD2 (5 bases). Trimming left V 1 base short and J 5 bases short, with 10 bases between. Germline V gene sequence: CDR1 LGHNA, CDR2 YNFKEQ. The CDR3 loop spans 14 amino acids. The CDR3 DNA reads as TGTGCCAGCAGCCAAGGGCTAGCTGGAGATACGCAGTATTTT. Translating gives CASSQGLAGDTQYF.

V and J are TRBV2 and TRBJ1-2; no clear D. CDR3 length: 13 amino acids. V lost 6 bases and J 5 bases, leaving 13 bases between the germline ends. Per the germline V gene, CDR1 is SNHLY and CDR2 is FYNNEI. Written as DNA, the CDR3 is TGTGCCAGCAGCGAGGGTGGTGCGTATGGCTACACCTTC. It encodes CASSEGGAYGYTF.

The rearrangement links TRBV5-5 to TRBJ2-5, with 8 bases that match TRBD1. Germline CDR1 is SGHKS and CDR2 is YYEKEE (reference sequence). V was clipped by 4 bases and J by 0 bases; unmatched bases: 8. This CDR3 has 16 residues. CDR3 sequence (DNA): TGTGCCAGCAGCCCGGACAGGGTGAAATACCAAGAGACCCAGTACTTC. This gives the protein CASSPDRVKYQETQYF.

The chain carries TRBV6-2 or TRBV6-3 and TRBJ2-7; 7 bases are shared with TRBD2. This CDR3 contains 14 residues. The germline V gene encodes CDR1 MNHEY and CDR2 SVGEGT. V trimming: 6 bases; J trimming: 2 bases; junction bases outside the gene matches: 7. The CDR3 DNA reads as TGTGCCAGCAGCCTACAGCGGGGTCCCTACGAGCAGTACTTC. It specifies CASSLQRGPYEQYF.

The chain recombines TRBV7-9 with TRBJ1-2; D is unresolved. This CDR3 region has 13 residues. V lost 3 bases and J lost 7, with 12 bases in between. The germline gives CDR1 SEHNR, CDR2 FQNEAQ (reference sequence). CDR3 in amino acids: CASSLVTGSGYTF. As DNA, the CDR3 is TGTGCCAGCAGCTTGGTGACGGGAAGTGGCTACACCTTC.

For the CDR3, the DNA is TGTGCCTGGAATAAGGGGACAGCGATAAGGGAGCAGTACTTC. Translation gives CAWNKGTAIREQYF. The V call is TRBV30, the J call TRBJ2-7; 7 bases are shared with TRBD1. Germline V gene data show CDR1 as GTSNPN and CDR2 as SVGIG (reference sequence). V lost 4 bases to trimming and J lost 7 bases; unmatched junction nucleotides: 13. This CDR3 has 14 residues.

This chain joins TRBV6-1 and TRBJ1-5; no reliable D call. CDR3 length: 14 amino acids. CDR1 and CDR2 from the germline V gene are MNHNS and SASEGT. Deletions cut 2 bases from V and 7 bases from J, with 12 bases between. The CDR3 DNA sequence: TGTGCCAGCAGTGAAAGAAGAGGGAACCAGCCCCAGCATTTT. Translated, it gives CASSERRGNQPQHF.

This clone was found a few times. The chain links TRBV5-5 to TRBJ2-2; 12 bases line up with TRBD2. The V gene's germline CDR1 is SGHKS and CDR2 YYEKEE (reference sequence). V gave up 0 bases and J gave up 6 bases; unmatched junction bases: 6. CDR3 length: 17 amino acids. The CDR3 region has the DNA TGTGCCAGCAGCTTGGGTCTGGCTAGCGGGGGGGCCGGGGAGCTGTTTTTT. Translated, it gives CASSLGLASGGAGELFF.